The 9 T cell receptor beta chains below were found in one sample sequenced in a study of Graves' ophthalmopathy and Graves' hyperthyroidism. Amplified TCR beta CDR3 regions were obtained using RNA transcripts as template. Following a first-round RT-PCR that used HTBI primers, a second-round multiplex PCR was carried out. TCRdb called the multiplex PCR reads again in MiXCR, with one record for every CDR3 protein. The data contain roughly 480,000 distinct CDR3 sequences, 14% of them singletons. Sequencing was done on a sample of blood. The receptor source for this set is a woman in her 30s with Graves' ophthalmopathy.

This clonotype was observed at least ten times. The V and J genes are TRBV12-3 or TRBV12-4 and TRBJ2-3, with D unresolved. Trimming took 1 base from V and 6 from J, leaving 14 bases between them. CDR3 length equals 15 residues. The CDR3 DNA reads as TGTGCCAGCAGTTTAGAAGTCGTAATGGTTGATACGCAGTATTTT. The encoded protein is CASSLEVVMVDTQYF.

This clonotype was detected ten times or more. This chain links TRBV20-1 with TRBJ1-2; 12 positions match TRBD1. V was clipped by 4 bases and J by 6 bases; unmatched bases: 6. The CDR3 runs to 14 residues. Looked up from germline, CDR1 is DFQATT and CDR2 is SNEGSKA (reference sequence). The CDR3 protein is CSATGTGGSNGYTF. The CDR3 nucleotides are TGCAGTGCTACCGGGACAGGGGGCTCGAATGGCTACACCTTC.

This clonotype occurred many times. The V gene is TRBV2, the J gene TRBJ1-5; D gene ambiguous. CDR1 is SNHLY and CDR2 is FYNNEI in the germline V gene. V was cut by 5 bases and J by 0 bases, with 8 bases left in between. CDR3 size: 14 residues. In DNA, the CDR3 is TGTGCCAGCAGTAACTCGGGTAGCAATCAGCCCCAGCATTTT. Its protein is CASSNSGSNQPQHF.

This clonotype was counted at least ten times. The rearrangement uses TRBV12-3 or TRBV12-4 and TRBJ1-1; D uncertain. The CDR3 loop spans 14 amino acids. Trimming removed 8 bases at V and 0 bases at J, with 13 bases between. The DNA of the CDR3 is TGTGCCAGCGGGATTGGGCAGATGAACACTGAAGCTTTCTTT. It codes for CASGIGQMNTEAFF.

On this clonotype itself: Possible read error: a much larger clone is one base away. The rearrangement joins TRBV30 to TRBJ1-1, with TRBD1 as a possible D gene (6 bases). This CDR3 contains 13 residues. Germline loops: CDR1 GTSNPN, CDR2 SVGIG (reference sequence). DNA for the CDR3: TGTGACTGGAGTGGTTGGGGGCCCACTGAAGCTTTCTTT. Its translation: CDWSGWGPTEAFF.

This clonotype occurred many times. Here the CDR3 reads CSARDPPRGPAGGRTQYF. In DNA, the CDR3 is TGCAGTGCTAGAGACCCCCCCCGGGGGCCAGCGGGGGGGCGGACCCAGTACTTC. The genes are TRBV20-1 and TRBJ2-5; 10 bases are shared with TRBD2. V gave up 0 bases and J gave up 7 bases; unmatched junction bases: 17. Looked up from germline, CDR1 is DFQATT and CDR2 is SNEGSKA (reference sequence). This CDR3 region has 18 residues.

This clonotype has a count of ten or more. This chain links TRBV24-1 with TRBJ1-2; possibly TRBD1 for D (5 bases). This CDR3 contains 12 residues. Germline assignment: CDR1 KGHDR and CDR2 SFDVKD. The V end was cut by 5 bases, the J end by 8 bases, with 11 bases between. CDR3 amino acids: CATSGWDGGYTF. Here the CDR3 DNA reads TGTGCCACCAGTGGGTGGGACGGAGGCTACACCTTC.

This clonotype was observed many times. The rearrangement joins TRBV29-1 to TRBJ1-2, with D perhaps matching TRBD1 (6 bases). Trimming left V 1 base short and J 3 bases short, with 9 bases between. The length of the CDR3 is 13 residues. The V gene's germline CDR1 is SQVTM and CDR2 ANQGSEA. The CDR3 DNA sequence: TGCAGCGTTGAAGGGGGGGCCCACTATGGCTACACCTTC. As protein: CSVEGGAHYGYTF.

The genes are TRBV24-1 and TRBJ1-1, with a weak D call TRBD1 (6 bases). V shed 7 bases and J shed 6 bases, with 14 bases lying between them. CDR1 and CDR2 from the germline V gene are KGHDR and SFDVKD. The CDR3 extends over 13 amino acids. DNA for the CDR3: TGTGCCACCAGGTCCAGGGGAGGGGCTGAAGCTTTCTTT. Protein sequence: CATRSRGGAEAFF.